The 20 T cell receptor beta chains in this list originate from one sample, sequenced in a study of OX40 agonist ivuxolimab in advanced cancers. Only in-frame clones appear in the TCRdb table, and some are missing; sequencing was by immunoSEQ multiplex PCR. The sample includes more than 70,000 clones, roughly 87% seen only once; the top ten take roughly 0.58%. Specimen: CD4+ or CD8+ T cells sorted from blood, collected in a trial of the OX40 agonist ivuxolimab. These receptors were collected from an adult with an advanced solid tumor such as melanoma, head and neck, liver or kidney cancer.

The chain combines TRBV15 with TRBJ2-5; 8 nucleotides align to TRBD2. Germline V gene sequence: CDR1 LNHNV, CDR2 YYDKDF (reference sequence). The CDR3 runs to 16 residues. Trimming cost V 0 bases and J 5 bases; bases outside gene matches: 8. The CDR3 nucleotides read TGTGCCACCAGCAGAGAGGGAACGGGGGGGCTGGAGACCCAGTACTTC. The encoded protein is CATSREGTGGLETQYF.

Only one count was recorded for this clone. This sequence joins TRBV18 and TRBJ1-3; no firm D call. Germline V gene sequence: CDR1 KGHSH, CDR2 LQKENI. The germline V and J ends were trimmed by 3 bases and 0 bases, with 12 bases remaining between them. CDR3 length equals 16 residues. The CDR3 region is CASSPFPDPSGNTIYF. In DNA, the CDR3 is TGTGCCAGCTCACCTTTTCCAGACCCCTCTGGAAACACCATATATTTT.

The V gene is TRBV7-9, the J gene TRBJ2-1; D is perhaps TRBD2 (6 bases). Germline CDR1 is SEHNR and CDR2 is FQNEAQ (reference sequence). Trimming cost V 1 base and J 12 bases, with 10 bases left between them. CDR3 length: 12 residues. CDR3 sequence (DNA): TGTGCCAGCAGCTTAGACGGGGGTCCGCAGTTCTTC. It is translated as CASSLDGGPQFF.

The CDR3 DNA sequence: TGTGCCAGCTCACCGGGGGGATACATGAACACTGAAGCTTTCTTT. Protein: CASSPGGYMNTEAFF. The chain links TRBV18 to TRBJ1-1; TRBD1 might be the D (5 bases). The CDR3 covers 15 residues. V lost 3 bases to trimming and J lost 0 bases, with 11 bases between them. CDR1 is KGHSH, CDR2 LQKENI, per germline.

The CDR3 region has the DNA TGTGCCAGCAGTTCCAATCCCCGGTATGGCTACACCTTC. This sequence encodes CASSSNPRYGYTF. The genes are TRBV6-1 and TRBJ1-2; unclear D gene. The V and J ends lost 5 bases and 5 bases respectively, with 12 bases between them. The CDR3 sequence is 13 residues long. Germline CDR1 MNHNS, CDR2 SASEGT.

This rearrangement joins TRBV7-6 to TRBJ2-6; D is unclear. Trimming left V 1 base short and J 11 bases short, with 9 bases between. The CDR3 is 13 residues long. Per germline, CDR1 SGHVS and CDR2 FNYEAQ. CDR3 protein: CASSLGSSHVLTF. The CDR3 DNA reads as TGTGCCAGCAGCTTAGGGTCGTCCCACGTCCTGACTTTC.

The chain links TRBV6-4 to TRBJ1-1; TRBD1 might be the D (5 bases). CDR3 length: 13 amino acids. Per the germline V gene, CDR1 is MRHNA and CDR2 is SNTAGT. V lost 5 bases to trimming and J lost 1 base, with 8 bases between them. The CDR3, as DNA: TGTGCCAGCAGTACACAGGCGAACACTGAAGCTTTCTTT. Translating it yields CASSTQANTEAFF.

The rearrangement joins TRBV7-2 to TRBJ2-7; tentative D call: TRBD2 (6 bases). The V gene's germline CDR1 is SGHTA and CDR2 FQGNSA. Trimming took 7 bases from V and 5 from J, leaving 18 bases between them. The length of the CDR3 is 14 residues. The CDR3 sequence: CASTSRRGRDEQYF. The CDR3 DNA reads TGTGCCAGCACAAGTAGGCGGGGTCGCGACGAGCAGTACTTC.

The V call is TRBV2, the J call TRBJ2-3; maybe TRBD1 (6 bases). V lost 3 bases and J 5 bases, leaving 9 bases between the germline ends. The CDR3 sequence is 13 residues long. Germline CDR1 reads SNHLY; CDR2 reads FYNNEI. Written as DNA, the CDR3 is TGTGCCAGCAGTGACAGGGGAGAAGATACGCAGTATTTT. The encoded protein is CASSDRGEDTQYF.

V is TRBV6-6 and J is TRBJ1-6, with 10 bases fitting TRBD1. Germline V gene data show CDR1 as MNHNY and CDR2 as SVGAGI (reference sequence). CDR3 length: 15 amino acids. The ends lost 8 bases at V and 4 bases at J; junction bases unmatched: 5. CDR3 amino acids: CASLGTGAYNSPLHF. The CDR3, as DNA: TGTGCCAGCCTGGGGACAGGGGCTTATAATTCACCCCTCCACTTT.

CDR3 bases: TGTGCCAGCAGTGAGTCTCCGGTAACAGATACGCAGTATTTT. This encodes CASSESPVTDTQYF. The rearrangement joins TRBV2 to TRBJ2-3; unclear D gene. The length of the CDR3 is 14 residues. CDR1 and CDR2 from the germline V gene are SNHLY and FYNNEI. Trimming left V 3 bases short and J 3 bases short, with 10 bases between. Together with reference TRBV2 and TRBJ2-3, the CDR3 gives the full variable domain: EPEVTQTPSHQVTQMGQEVILRCVPISNHLYFYWYRQILGQKVEFLVSFYNNEISEKSEIFDDQFSVERPDGSNFTLKIRSTKLEDSAMYFCASSESPVTDTQYFGPGTRLTVL.

The V gene is TRBV5-4, the J gene TRBJ1-2; weak D call: TRBD1 (6 bases). The V end lost 0 bases, the J end lost 5 bases, and 11 bases lay between the germline ends. Germline CDR1 and CDR2: SGHNT and YYREEE (reference sequence). The CDR3 contains 14 residues. CDR3 coding DNA: TGTGCCAGCAGCTTGGATTCCGGACAGTATGGCTACACCTTC. It is translated as CASSLDSGQYGYTF.

This chain links TRBV12-5 with TRBJ1-2, with no clear D. The CDR3 contains 14 residues. The germline gives CDR1 LGHNT, CDR2 FRNRAP. With 7 bases removed from V and 8 bases from J, the gap between germline ends came to 20 bases. The CDR3 DNA sequence: TGTGCTAGTGTCCCGGGTCACTCCTCGGTCGGCTACACCTTC. Translated, it gives CASVPGHSSVGYTF.

V usage is TRBV15 and J usage is TRBJ2-5; no clear D. CDR1 is LNHNV and CDR2 is YYDKDF in the germline V gene (reference sequence). The CDR3 is 12 amino acids. V lost 4 bases, J lost 5 bases, and 8 bases lay in between. In DNA, the CDR3 is TGTGCCACCAGCATTGGAGAGGAGACCCAGTACTTC. It yields the protein CATSIGEETQYF.

This chain uses TRBV7-9 with TRBJ2-7; possible D gene TRBD2, 6 bases. This CDR3 comprises 14 residues. CDR1 and CDR2 from the germline V gene are SEHNR and FQNEAQ (reference sequence). The V end was cut by 1 base, the J end by 4 bases, with 11 bases between. CDR3 amino acids: CASSLEEGLYEQYF. The CDR3 nucleotides are TGTGCCAGCAGCTTAGAGGAGGGATTGTACGAGCAGTACTTC.

The chain couples TRBV5-1 to TRBJ2-2; TRBD1 is a possible D gene (6 bases). Trimming left V 4 bases short and J 0 bases short, with 13 bases between. This CDR3 is built from 16 residues. Germline CDR1 and CDR2: SGHRS and YFSETQ. CDR3 protein: CASSAQQGPNTGELFF. CDR3 coding DNA: TGCGCCAGCAGCGCCCAACAGGGACCGAACACCGGGGAGCTGTTTTTT.

V gene TRBV6-5 combines with J gene TRBJ2-5; 15 bases are shared with TRBD2. Germline CDR1 and CDR2: MNHEY and SVGAGI. CDR3 length: 14 amino acids. Losses at the gene ends were 5 bases for V and 11 bases for J; bases not matched to a gene: 6. CDR3 nucleotide sequence: TGTGCCAGCAGTACCGGGACTAGCGGGGGGCGGCAGTACTTC. Translating gives CASSTGTSGGRQYF.

The chain is built from TRBV25-1 and TRBJ2-7; 7 bases align to TRBD2. CDR3 length: 14 residues. Germline values: CDR1 MGHDK, CDR2 SYGVNS. The J segment lost 1 base and the V segment lost 8 bases, leaving 8 bases of the junction unmatched. CDR3 bases: TGTGCCAGCCGCACCCATAGCGGGTCCTACGAGCAGTACTTC. This translates into CASRTHSGSYEQYF.

The chain employs TRBV19 and TRBJ2-1; D call uncertain. The CDR3 is 13 amino acids. Germline loops: CDR1 LNHDA, CDR2 SQIVND (reference sequence). V was trimmed by 5 bases and J by 9 bases, leaving 14 bases between them. CDR3 region: CASSLDGKGEQFF. DNA of the CDR3: TGTGCCAGTAGTCTCGACGGTAAGGGTGAGCAGTTCTTC.

This clone was detected once. The V gene is TRBV15, the J gene TRBJ2-4; 8 bases line up with TRBD2. The ends lost 3 bases at V and 0 bases at J; junction bases unmatched: 13. CDR1 and CDR2 from the germline V gene are LNHNV and YYDKDF (reference sequence). The CDR3 loop spans 19 amino acids. In DNA, the CDR3 is TGTGCCACCAGCAGCAGAAGGGGACTAGGGACCATAGCCAAAAACATTCAGTACTTC. It codes for CATSSRRGLGTIAKNIQYF. The whole variable domain, filled in from reference TRBV15 and TRBJ2-4, reads DAMVIQNPRYQVTQFGKPVTLSCSQTLNHNVMYWYQQKSSQAPKLLFHYYDKDFNNEADTPDNFQSRRPNTSFCFLDIRSPGLGDTAMYLCATSSRRGLGTIAKNIQYFGAGTRLSVL.